This TCR beta chain is from a study of tumor-infiltrating lymphocytes in primary liver carcinoma. Study-wide background: Patients, male and female, were 30 to 69 years old. There were roughly 3.65 to 8 million productive TCRbeta reads per sample, a yield similar across tissue types.

The CDR3 totals 17 residues. V was trimmed by 8 bases and J by 14 bases, leaving 35 bases between them. The V gene's germline CDR1 is MDHEN and CDR2 SYDVKM. Starting material for RNA and DNA co-extraction consisted of about 17-31 mg of unsorted bulk tissue. TCR beta cDNA was made from approximately 500 ng total RNA with a constant-region primer. Slightly modified ARM-PCR, run as three nested multiplex PCR rounds, produced the TCR beta libraries. In the first two PCR rounds, TRBV1-TRBV30 forward primers were paired with a C-beta reverse primer, and each round lasted approximately 10 cycles. TCRdb reprocessed the multiplex PCR reads via MiXCR and lists one record per CDR3 protein. The data contain more than 40,000 distinct CDR3 sequences, less than 75% of them singletons.

Sequenced: liver tumor tissue from sampling region 5. Subset denoted: tumor region T5, tumor centre. The sequence came from a man between 35 and 55 years old with primary liver carcinoma and hepatitis B virus infection. This rearrangement joins TRBV28 to TRBJ2-3; D might be TRBD1 or TRBD2, each matching 5 bases. CDR3 residues: CASGRSGAGTLGAGLYF. The CDR3 DNA sequence: TGTGCCAGCGGCCGATCCGGAGCAGGGACCCTGGGTGCTGGGCTGTATTTT.